One sample yielded the 4 T cell receptor beta chains listed below, sequenced in a study of blood T cell repertoires in COVID-19. Profiled with immunoSEQ multiplex PCR; TCRdb holds only in-frame clones, not every one. The repertoire holds some 22,000 clones, with 90% to 95% as singletons. Sample: peripheral blood. The receptors derive from a woman aged 45-65 years with active COVID-19.

This clone was picked up one time. The V gene is TRBV5-1, the J gene TRBJ2-7, with 9 nucleotides matching TRBD2. Germline CDR1 and CDR2: SGHRS and YFSETQ. After removal of 7 bases from V and 3 bases from J, the junction contained 8 bases not matched to a gene. This CDR3 has 14 amino acids. As DNA, the CDR3 is TGCGCCAGCTCTGGGAGCGGGAGGCTCTACGAGCAGTACTTC. Encoded protein: CASSGSGRLYEQYF.

V gene TRBV27 combines with J gene TRBJ2-1, with TRBD2 matching over 8 bases. CDR3 size: 15 residues. J was trimmed by 7 bases and V by 1 base; bases with no gene match: 6. In germline, CDR1 is MNHEY, CDR2 SMNVEV (reference sequence). Written as DNA, the CDR3 is TGTGCCAGCAGTTTATATCAGCGGGAGTTAAATGAGCAGTTCTTC. Amino acids: CASSLYQRELNEQFF.

The chain uses TRBV5-6 and TRBJ2-2; TRBD2 aligns across 10 bases. Germline V gives CDR1 SGHDT, CDR2 YYEEEE. This CDR3 spans 16 amino acids. Unmatched junction bases numbered 5, after V lost 2 bases and J lost 4 bases. CDR3 nucleotide sequence: TGTGCCAGCAGCTTTTGGACTAGCGGAAGCACCGGGGAGCTGTTTTTT. Amino acid sequence: CASSFWTSGSTGELFF.

V is TRBV6-5 and J is TRBJ1-5, with 7 nucleotides matching TRBD1. V trimming: 5 bases; J trimming: 4 bases; junction bases outside the gene matches: 5. The germline V gene encodes CDR1 MNHEY and CDR2 SVGAGI. This CDR3 contains 14 residues. The CDR3 nucleotides read TGTGCCAGCAGTCGACAGGGAAGGAATCAGCCCCAGCATTTT. Protein sequence: CASSRQGRNQPQHF.